These 15 T cell receptor beta chains came from one sample sequenced in a study of T cells in localized non-small cell lung cancer. The assay was immunoSEQ multiplex PCR, and TCRdb's table has in-frame clones only and misses some. This sample has 30,000 to 40,000 clones, with approximately 87% found just once. Sequenced here: peripheral blood, sampled before any cancer treatment. Source of these receptors: a man aged 40 to 75 with stage I lung adenocarcinoma.

V and J are TRBV7-9 and TRBJ2-7; possible D gene TRBD1, 6 bases. CDR3 length: 13 amino acids. CDR1 SEHNR and CDR2 FQNEAQ come from the germline V gene (reference sequence). V lost 5 bases and J lost 4, with 12 bases in between. CDR3 sequence reads: CASSPDSSYEQYF. DNA for the CDR3: TGTGCCAGCAGCCCGGACAGTTCTTACGAGCAGTACTTC. Variable domain in full (rest from reference TRBV7-9 and TRBJ2-7): DTGVSQNPRHKITKRGQNVTFRCDPISEHNRLYWYRQTLGQGPEFLTYFQNEAQLEKSRLLSDRFSAERPKGSFSTLEIQRTEQGDSAMYLCASSPDSSYEQYFGPGTRLTVT.

The genes are TRBV5-1 and TRBJ2-2, with TRBD2 matching 11 bases. J lost 4 bases, V lost 0 bases, and 11 bases had no gene match. There are 19 residues in the CDR3. The germline gives CDR1 SGHRS, CDR2 YFSETQ. This CDR3 is CASSLGPKPGLAATGELFF. DNA for the CDR3: TGCGCCAGCAGCTTGGGGCCAAAACCGGGACTAGCGGCCACCGGGGAGCTGTTTTTT.

This clone has just a few counts. The gene calls are TRBV18 and TRBJ1-5; D call uncertain. The CDR3 spans 15 residues. The germline V gene encodes CDR1 KGHSH and CDR2 LQKENI. Trimming took off 1 base at V and 4 bases at J, with 11 bases between the two ends. CDR3 bases: TGTGCCAGCTCACCACGGGCCGGGAGGAATCAGCCCCAGCATTTT. The encoded protein is CASSPRAGRNQPQHF.

The chain uses TRBV7-9 and TRBJ1-5, with D unresolved. CDR1 and CDR2 (germline): SEHNR, FQNEAQ (reference sequence). The length of the CDR3 is 14 residues. With 1 base removed from V and 7 bases from J, the gap between germline ends came to 11 bases. CDR3 region: CASSLEGRRQPQHF. CDR3 DNA sequence: TGTGCCAGCAGCTTAGAGGGCAGGAGGCAGCCCCAGCATTTT.

The chain links TRBV25-1 to TRBJ1-6; the D gene is possibly TRBD1 (6 bases). V lost 8 bases to trimming and J lost 7 bases, with 9 bases between them. Germline-derived CDR1 and CDR2 are MGHDK and SYGVNS. CDR3 length: 12 amino acids. In nucleotides, the CDR3 is TGTGCCAGCGCGGGGGCGAATTCACCCCTCCACTTT. It yields the protein CASAGANSPLHF.

Note on this clone: The junction does not match germline at one end; this may be a read error. The genes are TRBV7-7 and TRBJ1-1, with 7 bases aligning to TRBD1. Looked up from germline, CDR1 is SSHAT and CDR2 is FNYEAQ (reference sequence). The CDR3 runs to 13 residues. The CDR3 spells CASSVDRDTEAFF. DNA of the CDR3: TGTGCTAGCAGCGTAGACAGGGACACTGAAGCTTTCTTT.

The rearrangement joins TRBV6-5 to TRBJ2-2, with a weak D call TRBD2 (6 bases). In germline, CDR1 is MNHEY, CDR2 SVGAGI. V gave up 0 bases and J gave up 4 bases, with 9 bases separating them. CDR3 length: 15 residues. The CDR3 region has the DNA TGTGCCAGCAGTTACTCAGGGACTGGCACCGGGGAGCTGTTTTTT. It specifies CASSYSGTGTGELFF.

The chain is built from TRBV11-2 and TRBJ2-6, with a weak D call TRBD2 (6 bases). The CDR3 covers 19 residues. Per germline, CDR1 SGHAT and CDR2 FQNNGV. Between the trimmed V and J ends, which lost 5 bases and 0 bases, there was a span of 20 bases. This CDR3 is CASSLRRGSNLSGANVLTF. Written as DNA, the CDR3 is TGTGCCAGCAGCCTAAGGAGGGGATCCAATCTCTCTGGGGCCAACGTCCTGACTTTC.

V is TRBV11-2 and J is TRBJ1-1, with unresolved D. CDR3 length: 15 residues. V was pared by 0 bases and J by 2 bases, with 10 bases between. The germline CDR1 and CDR2 sequences are SGHAT and FQNNGV. The CDR3 region has the DNA TGTGCCAGCAGCTTAGATCAAGTCGTAAACACTGAAGCTTTCTTT. Encoded protein: CASSLDQVVNTEAFF.

The J gene is TRBJ2-5, the V gene TRBV27, with 10 bases matching TRBD1. V gave up 1 base and J gave up 4 bases; unmatched junction bases: 0. The CDR3 contains 14 residues. Germline V gene sequence: CDR1 MNHEY, CDR2 SMNVEV (reference sequence). The CDR3 bases are TGTGCCAGCAGTTTATGGACAGGGGGAGAGACCCAGTACTTC. Translation gives CASSLWTGGETQYF.

The chain carries TRBV19 and TRBJ1-2; D remains unclear. Per the germline V gene, CDR1 is LNHDA and CDR2 is SQIVND (reference sequence). The CDR3 is 13 amino acids. With 3 bases removed from V and 3 bases from J, the gap between germline ends came to 8 bases. The CDR3 spells CASSIRTDYGYTF. Written as DNA, the CDR3 is TGTGCCAGTAGTATCCGGACGGACTATGGCTACACCTTC.

This chain links TRBV28 with TRBJ2-7; TRBD2 is a possible D gene (5 bases). Germline V lookup: CDR1 MDHEN, CDR2 SYDVKM. The CDR3 is 12 residues long. Trimming cost V 7 bases and J 2 bases, with 9 bases left between them. CDR3 DNA sequence: TGTGCCAGCATGGGAGATACCTACGAGCAGTACTTC. It translates to CASMGDTYEQYF. Full variable domain (remainder filled in from reference TRBV28 and TRBJ2-7): DVKVTQSSRYLVKRTGEKVFLECVQDMDHENMFWYRQDPGLGLRLIYFSYDVKMKEKGDIPEGYSVSREKKERFSLILESASTNQTSMYLCASMGDTYEQYFGPGTRLTVT.

This chain connects TRBV5-1 to TRBJ1-1; tentative D call: TRBD1 (6 bases). Germline V gives CDR1 SGHRS, CDR2 YFSETQ. V dropped 5 bases and J dropped 5 bases, with 13 bases sitting between them. This CDR3 is built from 13 residues. CDR3 DNA sequence: TGCGCCAGCAGGGTAACAGGGCTGACTGAAGCTTTCTTT. This sequence encodes CASRVTGLTEAFF.

The V gene is TRBV21-1, the J gene TRBJ1-5. TRBV21-1 is assigned pseudogene status. This CDR3 comprises 14 residues. CDR3 sequence: CASSPGTDNQPQHF. The CDR3 DNA reads as TGTGCCAGCAGTCCCGGGACGGATAATCAGCCCCAGCATTTT.

The chain is built from TRBV30 and TRBJ2-3; the D is unclear. This CDR3 has 12 residues. Per germline, CDR1 GTSNPN and CDR2 SVGIG (reference sequence). V lost 4 bases to trimming and J lost 0 bases, with 5 bases between them. CDR3 DNA: TGTGCCTGGACCGTAAGCACAGATACGCAGTATTTT. Translation gives CAWTVSTDTQYF. The complete variable domain, with remaining parts taken from reference TRBV30 and TRBJ2-3, reads SQTIHQWPATLVQPVGSPLSLECTVEGTSNPNLYWYRQAAGRGLQLLFYSVGIGQISSEVPQNLSASRPQDRQFILSSKKLLLSDSGFYLCAWTVSTDTQYFGPGTRLTVL.